This note documents a single T cell receptor beta chain sequence. This entry comes from a study of blood T cell repertoires in COVID-19. Overall study: Italy, Spain and the United States were the sources of the convalescent and acute COVID-19 samples. The analysed material was cDNA or gDNA that came from T cells, B-cell-depleted T cells, or PBMCs.

The CDR3 length is 14 residues. CDR1 SEHNR and CDR2 FQNEAQ come from the germline V gene (reference sequence). V dropped 6 bases and J dropped 8; count of bases not matched to a gene: 8. Authors' methods: Quantification of nucleated cells was approximated via reference gene primer amplification. TCRdb keeps only in-frame clones here, not all; method: immunoSEQ multiplex PCR. V, J and clone size derive from that table, while D and trimming were established from the DNA sequence. Among 95,000 to 150,000 clones listed, around four fifths were seen once. The sequence was obtained from a man between 60 and 75 years old with active or convalescent COVID-19. The sample comprised peripheral blood. The rearrangement uses TRBV7-9 and TRBJ1-4, with 8 bases aligning to TRBD1. The CDR3 spells CASRQDDRGEKLFF. The CDR3 DNA reads TGTGCCAGCAGGCAAGACGACAGGGGCGAAAAACTGTTTTTT.